This TCR beta chain was sequenced for a study of blood T cell repertoires in COVID-19. Using immunoSEQ multiplex PCR, the repertoire was profiled, and TCRdb retains in-frame clones only, with some absent. Of about 170,000 clones in the sample, around 88% were seen once. Per the germline V gene, CDR1 is LGHDT and CDR2 is YNNKEL (reference sequence). The CDR3 sequence is 12 residues long. Trimming removed 8 bases from V and 5 bases from J; junction bases left unmatched: 4. The origin of this receptor is a woman aged 70-85 years who had recovered from COVID-19. The sequenced sample was peripheral blood. The V gene is TRBV3-1 (or the pseudogene TRBV3-2), the J gene TRBJ1-2, with TRBD1 matching over 8 bases. This chain's CDR3 is CASATGGYGYTF. In DNA form, the CDR3 reads TGTGCCAGCGCAACAGGGGGGTATGGCTACACCTTC.